Presented here are 27 T cell receptor beta chains from one specimen sequenced in a study of PD-L1 blockade in urothelial cancer. Here immunoSEQ multiplex PCR was the method, and the copy in TCRdb shows in-frame clones only, minus some. The sample has roughly 100,000 clones, over 80% seen once; the top ten hold 8.4%. Time point reported: peripheral blood 6 weeks after treatment start. This material consisted of PBMCs, taken around atezolizumab (anti-PD-L1) treatment. These receptors all stem from a man in his sixties or seventies with urothelial cancer.

The CDR3 spells CASSIQNTEAFF. CDR3 nucleotides: TGTGCCAGCTCAATACAGAACACTGAAGCTTTCTTT. The genes are TRBV18 and TRBJ1-1; no reliable D call. The CDR3 consists of 12 residues. With 5 bases removed from V and 1 base from J, the gap between germline ends came to 5 bases. Germline V gives CDR1 KGHSH, CDR2 LQKENI.

The chain employs TRBV10-2 and TRBJ2-3; a possible D gene is TRBD1 (5 bases). This CDR3 is built from 16 residues. The V end lost 4 bases, the J end lost 0 bases, and 14 bases lay between the germline ends. Per germline, CDR1 WSHSY and CDR2 SAAADI. The DNA for the CDR3 is TGCGCCAGCAGTGGTCCGGTCAGGGCTAGCACAGATACGCAGTATTTT. Protein sequence: CASSGPVRASTDTQYF.

The CDR3 DNA reads as TGTGCCAGCAGCTTAAGACAGTATCAGCTTCAAGATACGCAGTATTTT. It yields the protein CASSLRQYQLQDTQYF. The genes are TRBV7-8 and TRBJ2-3, with D perhaps TRBD1 (5 bases). The CDR3 runs 16 residues. Trimming took 2 bases from V and 5 from J, leaving 17 bases between them. Germline V CDR1 and CDR2: SGHVS, FQNEAQ.

As DNA, the CDR3 is TGCAGCGTTGTAGCGGGGGGGCGCGAGCAGTACTTC. Amino acid sequence: CSVVAGGREQYF. The chain links TRBV29-1 to TRBJ2-7; 11 nucleotides line up with TRBD2. With V trimmed by 4 bases and J by 6 bases, 2 bases remained unmatched. The CDR3 consists of 12 residues. Per germline, CDR1 SQVTM and CDR2 ANQGSEA.

The DNA of the CDR3 is TGTGCCAGCAGCCAAGAAATCGGACAGGGAAGTGAAAAACTGTTTTTT. Translation: CASSQEIGQGSEKLFF. The chain recombines TRBV4-2 with TRBJ1-4; TRBD1 aligns across 8 bases. The V segment lost 0 bases and the J segment 7 bases; nucleotides outside the gene matches: 7. The CDR3 has 16 amino acids. CDR1 and CDR2 from the germline V gene are LGHNA and YNFKEQ.

The chain uses TRBV11-3 and TRBJ2-3; 9 bases match TRBD1. This CDR3 has 16 amino acids. Trimming at V came to 5 bases and at J to 2 bases, leaving 8 bases not matched to a gene. Germline V CDR1 and CDR2: SGHNT, YENEEA. CDR3 DNA: TGTGCCAGCAGCAACCGACAGGGGGTGTACACAGATACGCAGTATTTT. Its protein is CASSNRQGVYTDTQYF.

Concerning this clone: This CDR3 is also generated by other DNA sequences in the sample. The V gene is TRBV20-1, the J gene TRBJ2-7; the D is unclear. Germline values: CDR1 DFQATT, CDR2 SNEGSKA (reference sequence). The CDR3 has 11 residues. The V end was cut by 3 bases, the J end by 4 bases, with 7 bases between. The DNA for the CDR3 is TGCAGTGCTAGGGCCGGGTACGAGCAGTACTTC. Translating it yields CSARAGYEQYF.

V and J are TRBV5-1 and TRBJ2-3, with 10 bases lining up with TRBD1. CDR1 SGHRS and CDR2 YFSETQ come from the germline V gene. The CDR3 is 16 amino acids. After removal of 3 bases from V and 2 bases from J, the junction contained 6 bases not matched to a gene. The CDR3 here is CASSSLDRGSTDTQYF. In DNA form, the CDR3 reads TGCGCCAGCAGCTCTTTGGACAGGGGGTCCACAGATACGCAGTATTTT.

The chain links TRBV5-1 to TRBJ2-5, with TRBD1 as a possible D gene (6 bases). Germline assignment: CDR1 SGHRS and CDR2 YFSETQ. Trimming shortened V by 4 bases and J by 2 bases, and 15 bases separated the two germline ends. This CDR3 contains 15 residues. In nucleotides, the CDR3 is TGCGCCAGCAGCGGCCTCGGAAGGGGGCAAGAGACCCAGTACTTC. Translating gives CASSGLGRGQETQYF.

The table lists this clone with a count of one. The V gene is TRBV27, the J gene TRBJ1-5; unclear D gene. Germline-derived CDR1 and CDR2 are MNHEY and SMNVEV (reference sequence). The CDR3 covers 13 residues. Trimming left V 5 bases short and J 3 bases short, with 8 bases between. CDR3 coding DNA: TGTGCCAGCAGTAGAGGATCCAATCAGCCCCAGCATTTT. Protein product: CASSRGSNQPQHF.

The V gene is TRBV19, the J gene TRBJ2-7; D may be TRBD2 (6 bases). The CDR3 consists of 14 residues. Trimming removed 1 base from V and 5 bases from J, with 12 bases in between. Germline V gives CDR1 LNHDA, CDR2 SQIVND (reference sequence). The CDR3 nucleotides are TGTGCCAGTAGTATAGGACGGGAGTATCACGAGCAGTACTTC. Its protein product is CASSIGREYHEQYF.

There are a few counts of this clone. The chain links TRBV9 to TRBJ2-1; D possibly corresponds to TRBD2 (5 bases). CDR1 is SGDLS and CDR2 is YYNGEE in the germline V gene. V lost 0 bases and J 0 bases, leaving 7 bases between the germline ends. The CDR3 sequence is 15 residues long. The CDR3 region has the DNA TGTGCCAGCAGCGTAGGGACTCTCTCCTACAATGAGCAGTTCTTC. Amino acids: CASSVGTLSYNEQFF. Full variable domain (remainder filled in from reference TRBV9 and TRBJ2-1): DSGVTQTPKHLITATGQRVTLRCSPRSGDLSVYWYQQSLDQGLQFLIQYYNGEERAKGNILERFSAQQFPDLHSELNLSSLELGDSALYFCASSVGTLSYNEQFFGPGTRLTVL.

In its sample, this clone was seen once. The rearrangement joins TRBV5-1 to TRBJ2-3; D may be TRBD2 (7 bases). Trimming cost V 0 bases and J 2 bases, with 13 bases left between them. Germline V gene lookup returns CDR1 SGHRS and CDR2 YFSETQ. This CDR3 spans 16 amino acids. Here the CDR3 reads CASSLEGGGLTDTQYF. DNA of the CDR3: TGCGCCAGCAGCTTGGAAGGCGGGGGCCTCACAGATACGCAGTATTTT.

The rearrangement joins TRBV14 to TRBJ1-1; D uncertain. V lost 4 bases, J lost 4 bases, and 19 bases lay in between. Looked up from germline, CDR1 is SGHDN and CDR2 is FVKESK. The CDR3 is 16 amino acids. The CDR3 here is CASSPLAGSASTEAFF. CDR3 DNA sequence: TGTGCCAGCAGCCCCCTAGCTGGGTCGGCGAGCACTGAAGCTTTCTTT.

This chain connects TRBV28 to TRBJ1-1, with no clear D. This CDR3 region has 11 residues. Trimming took 11 bases from V and 1 from J, leaving 8 bases between them. Germline lookup yields CDR1 MDHEN and CDR2 SYDVKM. The CDR3 bases are TGTGCCTCGAACACGAACACTGAAGCTTTCTTT. Residues: CASNTNTEAFF.

V gene TRBV21-1 combines with J gene TRBJ2-7; TRBD2 was called by the table and not checked on the DNA. TRBV21-1 is a pseudogene segment. This CDR3 has 14 residues. The CDR3 reads CASSKEATEYEQYF. CDR3 nucleotide sequence: TGTGCCAGCAGCAAAGAGGCAACGGAGTACGAGCAGTACTTC.

V and J are TRBV7-2 and TRBJ2-5; 15 nucleotides line up with TRBD2. Germline CDR1 and CDR2: SGHTA and FQGNSA. This CDR3 is built from 17 residues. V dropped 2 bases and J dropped 5; count of bases not matched to a gene: 6. For the CDR3, the DNA is TGTGCCAGCAGCTTATCAGGGGGGACTAGCGGGAGGGAGACCCAGTACTTC. Translated, it gives CASSLSGGTSGRETQYF.

This clone was observed a single time. The gene calls are TRBV9 and TRBJ2-3; D is ambiguous. The CDR3 has 15 residues. The V gene lost 0 bases and the J gene lost 3 bases, with 11 bases spanning the gap. CDR1 and CDR2 from the germline V gene are SGDLS and YYNGEE. The CDR3 DNA is TGTGCCAGCAGCGTAGGAAGTGATAGTACAGATACGCAGTATTTT. Its translation is CASSVGSDSTDTQYF.

The rearrangement joins TRBV7-9 to TRBJ2-3; D may be TRBD2 (7 bases). Trimming left V 3 bases short and J 2 bases short, with 12 bases between. This CDR3 is built from 15 residues. From germline, CDR1 is SEHNR and CDR2 FQNEAQ (reference sequence). The CDR3 region has the DNA TGTGCCAGCAGCTTCGCGGGGGCGTTCACAGATACGCAGTATTTT. This codes for CASSFAGAFTDTQYF.

This chain connects TRBV7-2 to TRBJ2-7, with 10 bases aligning to TRBD2. With 3 bases clipped from V and 0 bases from J, the junction kept 2 bases outside the gene matches. The CDR3 length is 15 residues. Germline-derived CDR1 and CDR2 are SGHTA and FQGNSA. Written as DNA, the CDR3 is TGTGCCAGCAGCTTTAGCGGGGGGCCCTCCTACGAGCAGTACTTC. Its translation is CASSFSGGPSYEQYF.

V and J are TRBV9 and TRBJ1-1; D is uncertain. CDR1 is SGDLS and CDR2 is YYNGEE in the germline V gene. CDR3 length equals 13 residues. V was cut by 0 bases and J by 6 bases, with 9 bases left in between. This CDR3 reads CASSVVGGPEAFF. In nucleotides, the CDR3 is TGTGCCAGCAGCGTAGTGGGAGGTCCTGAAGCTTTCTTT.

The chain couples TRBV6-5 to TRBJ1-2; TRBD1 agrees at 11 bases. This CDR3 region has 13 residues. The V gene's germline CDR1 is MNHEY and CDR2 SVGAGI. V lost 8 bases, J lost 4 bases, and 3 bases stayed unmatched. CDR3 DNA: TGTGCCAGCGGACAGGGGGCGGGCTATGGCTACACCTTC. Protein product: CASGQGAGYGYTF.

V gene TRBV30 combines with J gene TRBJ2-6; 7 bases align to TRBD1. J gave up 0 bases and V 3 bases, and 5 bases lay outside the gene matches. Germline loops: CDR1 GTSNPN, CDR2 SVGIG (reference sequence). The CDR3 length is 16 residues. In DNA form, the CDR3 reads TGTGCCTGGAGAGGGACAGCTTCCTCTGGGGCCAACGTCCTGACTTTC. Its protein product is CAWRGTASSGANVLTF.

The chain uses TRBV6-5 and TRBJ2-7, with 11 bases aligning to TRBD2. Germline CDR1 reads MNHEY; CDR2 reads SVGAGI. This CDR3 is built from 14 residues. The junction had 8 bases not matched to a gene; V was cut back by 7 bases and J by 6 bases. The CDR3 here is CASTTSGSRREQYF. Written as DNA, the CDR3 is TGTGCCAGCACAACTAGCGGGAGTAGGCGCGAGCAGTACTTC.

CDR3 residues: CASRSPGGDMDPVLTYEQYF. CDR3 DNA sequence: TGTGCAAGTCGCTCGCCGGGGGGGGATATGGACCCCGTACTAACCTACGAGCAGTACTTC. The V gene is TRBV12-2, the J gene TRBJ2-7; the table's D call of TRBD2 was not tested on the DNA. TRBV12-2 corresponds to a pseudogene. This CDR3 spans 20 amino acids.

The chain uses TRBV27 and TRBJ2-1; D possibly corresponds to TRBD1 (6 bases). Trimming pared 4 bases from V and 0 bases from J, leaving 13 bases between. The CDR3 runs 16 residues. CDR1 is MNHEY and CDR2 is SMNVEV in the germline V gene (reference sequence). CDR3 in amino acids: CASSSQGYDSYNEQFF. Written as DNA, the CDR3 is TGTGCCAGCAGTTCACAGGGATACGACTCCTACAATGAGCAGTTCTTC.

This clone was seen a single time. The chain has TRBV6-6 and TRBJ2-5, with D perhaps matching TRBD1 (5 bases). Germline-derived CDR1 and CDR2 are MNHNY and SVGAGI (reference sequence). The CDR3 sequence is 11 residues long. V was trimmed by 6 bases and J by 3 bases, leaving 5 bases between them. The DNA for the CDR3 is TGTGCCAGCAGACAGGAAGAGACCCAGTACTTC. It codes for CASRQEETQYF.